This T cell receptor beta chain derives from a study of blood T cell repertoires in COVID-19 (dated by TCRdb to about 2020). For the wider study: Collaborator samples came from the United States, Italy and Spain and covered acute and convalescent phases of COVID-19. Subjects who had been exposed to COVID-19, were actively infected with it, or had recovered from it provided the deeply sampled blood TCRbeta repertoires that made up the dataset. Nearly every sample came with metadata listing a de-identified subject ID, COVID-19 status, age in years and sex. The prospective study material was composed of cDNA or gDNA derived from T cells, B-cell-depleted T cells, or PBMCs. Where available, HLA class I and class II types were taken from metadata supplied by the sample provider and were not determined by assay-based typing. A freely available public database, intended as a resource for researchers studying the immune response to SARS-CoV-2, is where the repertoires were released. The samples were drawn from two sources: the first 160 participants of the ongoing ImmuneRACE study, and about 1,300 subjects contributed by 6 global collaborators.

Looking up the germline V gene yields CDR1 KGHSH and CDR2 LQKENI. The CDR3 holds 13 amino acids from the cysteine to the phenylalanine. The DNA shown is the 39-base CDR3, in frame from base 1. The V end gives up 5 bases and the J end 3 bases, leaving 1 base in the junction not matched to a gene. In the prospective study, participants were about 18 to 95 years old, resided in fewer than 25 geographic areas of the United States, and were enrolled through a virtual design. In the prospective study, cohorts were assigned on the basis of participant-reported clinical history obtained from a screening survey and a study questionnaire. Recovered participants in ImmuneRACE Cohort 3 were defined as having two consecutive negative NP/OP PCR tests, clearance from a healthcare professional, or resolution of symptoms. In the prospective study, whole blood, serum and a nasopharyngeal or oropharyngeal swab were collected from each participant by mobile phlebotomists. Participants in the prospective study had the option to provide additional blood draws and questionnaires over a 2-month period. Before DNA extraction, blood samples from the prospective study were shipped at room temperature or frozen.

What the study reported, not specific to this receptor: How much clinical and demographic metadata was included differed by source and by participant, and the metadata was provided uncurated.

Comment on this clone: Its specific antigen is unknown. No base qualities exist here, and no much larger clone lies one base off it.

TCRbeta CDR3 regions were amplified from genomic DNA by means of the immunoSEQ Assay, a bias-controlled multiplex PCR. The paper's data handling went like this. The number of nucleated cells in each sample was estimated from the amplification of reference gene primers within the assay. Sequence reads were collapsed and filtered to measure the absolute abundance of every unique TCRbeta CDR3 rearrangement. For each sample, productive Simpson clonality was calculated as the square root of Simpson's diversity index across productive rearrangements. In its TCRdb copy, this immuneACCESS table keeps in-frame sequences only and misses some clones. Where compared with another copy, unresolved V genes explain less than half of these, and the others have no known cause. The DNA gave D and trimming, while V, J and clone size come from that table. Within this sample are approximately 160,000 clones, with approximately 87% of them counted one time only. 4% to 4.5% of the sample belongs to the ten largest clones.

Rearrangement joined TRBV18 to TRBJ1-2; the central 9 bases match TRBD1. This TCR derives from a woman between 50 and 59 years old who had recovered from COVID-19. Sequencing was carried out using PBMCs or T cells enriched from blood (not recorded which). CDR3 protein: CASSWDRDYGYTF. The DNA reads TGTGCCAGCTCATGGGACAGGGACTATGGCTACACCTTC.